The present entry profiles one TCR beta chain with its context. The antigen is unknown. This entry belongs to a study of blood T cells in healthy people across ages. A second PCR of about 6 to 11 cycles used a sample-barcoded 5' primer and a J-beta primer mix. Each cDNA was tagged by a template-switch adaptor containing 12 random nucleotides. TCRdb called the 5' RACE reads again in MiXCR, with one record for every CDR3 protein. The sample includes approximately 800,000 distinct CDR3 sequences, approximately 35% of them seen just once. Whole-study results and caveats: More naive CD4+ cells and higher diversity marked long-lived donors relative to aged donors. Researchers said unsorted PBMCs prevented a conclusive naive versus antigen-experienced comparison.

Each sample provided at least 6 micrograms of extracted total RNA. Specimen: blood. The clonotype was recovered from a man aged 18-30 years in good health.

CDR3 nucleotides: TGTGCCAGCAGTGAAGAAGGGGCAGGATTTCAGCCCCAGCATTTT. This codes for CASSEEGAGFQPQHF. The chain recombines TRBV6-1 with TRBJ1-5; possibly TRBD1 for D (5 bases). CDR1 MNHNS and CDR2 SASEGT come from the germline V gene. This CDR3 has 15 amino acids. V was cut by 1 base and J by 6 bases, with 13 bases left in between.